These T cell receptor beta chains were read from a single sample in a study of early T cells in non-severe SARS-CoV-2 infection. TCRdb processed the 5' RACE reads anew with MiXCR; each CDR3 protein has one entry. The sample lists about 48,000 distinct CDR3 sequences, around 9.5% occurring once. Sample: whole blood. The receptor set was obtained from an adult who was a healthcare worker with PCR-confirmed SARS-CoV-2 infection or an uninfected control (not recorded which). Each CDR3 is given with its conserved first and last residue. Each record gives: J gene, clone size, D gene, V gene, CDR3 DNA, CDR3 protein. A D gene is named only where the DNA matches it firmly. Size is stated for part of the rows, as once, few or many counts, or as a class when the clone is expanded.

j_gene: TRBJ1-3
abundance: many
d_gene: .
v_gene: TRBV9
CDR3nt: TGTGCCAGCAGCGTAGAAAGCTCTGAAAACACCATATATTTT
CDR3aa: CASSVESSENTIYF

j_gene: TRBJ1-3
abundance: few
d_gene: .
v_gene: TRBV7-9
CDR3nt: TGTGCCAGCAGCTTAGCGGTCGGGGGGACTGGAAACACCATATATTTT
CDR3aa: CASSLAVGGTGNTIYF

j_gene: TRBJ1-5
abundance: many
d_gene: TRBD1
v_gene: TRBV19
CDR3nt: TGTGCCAGTAGTCCCAGACAGGGACGCAATCAGCCCCAGCATTTT
CDR3aa: CASSPRQGRNQPQHF

j_gene: TRBJ1-1
abundance: many
d_gene: TRBD1
v_gene: TRBV20-1
CDR3nt: TGCAGTGCTAGAGTAGCCAGGGGGTCTGGTGAAGCTTTCTTT
CDR3aa: CSARVARGSGEAFF

j_gene: TRBJ1-4
abundance: few
d_gene: .
v_gene: TRBV6-1
CDR3nt: TGTGCCAGCAGCCGGCGGGACCTCATCTCTCCAACTAATGAAAAACTGTTTTTT
CDR3aa: CASSRRDLISPTNEKLFF

j_gene: TRBJ2-5
abundance: many
d_gene: .
v_gene: TRBV30
CDR3nt: TGTGCCCGGGGCCTAAGGAGCCACCCCCAAGAGACCCAGTACTTC
CDR3aa: CARGLRSHPQETQYF

j_gene: TRBJ2-2
abundance: .
d_gene: TRBD1
v_gene: TRBV9
CDR3nt: TGTGCCAGCAGCGTACAGGGGGTCGGGGAGCTGTTTTTT
CDR3aa: CASSVQGVGELFF

j_gene: TRBJ1-1
abundance: few
d_gene: TRBD1
v_gene: TRBV10-3
CDR3nt: TGTGCCATCAGTGAAGACCAGGGGGCTCCCACTGAAGCTTTCTTT
CDR3aa: CAISEDQGAPTEAFF

j_gene: TRBJ2-7
abundance: many
d_gene: TRBD1
v_gene: TRBV7-9
CDR3nt: TGTGCCAGCAGCTTACCGGGACAGGGTACCTACGAGCAGTACTTC
CDR3aa: CASSLPGQGTYEQYF

j_gene: TRBJ2-1
abundance: .
d_gene: TRBD2
v_gene: TRBV6-1
CDR3nt: TGTGCCAGCACGGTGGACGGGGGGGCCCCCTACAATGAGCAGTTCTTC
CDR3aa: CASTVDGGAPYNEQFF

j_gene: TRBJ2-3
abundance: many
d_gene: .
v_gene: TRBV4-1
CDR3nt: TGCGCCAGCAGTAGTACAGATACGCAGTATTTT
CDR3aa: CASSSTDTQYF

j_gene: TRBJ2-7
abundance: .
d_gene: .
v_gene: TRBV20-1
CDR3nt: TGCAGTGCCGAACCCGGGAGCGGCCCCTACGAGCAGTACTTC
CDR3aa: CSAEPGSGPYEQYF

j_gene: TRBJ1-5
abundance: many
d_gene: .
v_gene: TRBV10-2
CDR3nt: TGCGCCAGCATGACTGCCCAGCTCAATCAGCCCCAGCATTTT
CDR3aa: CASMTAQLNQPQHF

j_gene: TRBJ1-5
abundance: many
d_gene: TRBD1
v_gene: TRBV19
CDR3nt: TGTGCCAGTAGACCGGGACAGCTTTATAGCAATCAGCCCCAGCATTTT
CDR3aa: CASRPGQLYSNQPQHF

j_gene: TRBJ1-5
abundance: few
d_gene: TRBD1
v_gene: TRBV20-1
CDR3nt: TGCAGTGCTAGAGTTACAGGGGACGCCCAGCCCCAGCATTTT
CDR3aa: CSARVTGDAQPQHF